This record covers a single TCR beta chain. This entry belongs to a study of blood T cell repertoires in COVID-19. Study information: The study drew acute and convalescent COVID-19 samples from the United States, Italy and Spain. PBMCs, B-cell-depleted T cells, or T cells were the source of the cDNA or gDNA that made up the material.

The authors' processing: Amplification from reference gene primers served as the basis for estimated nucleated cell counts. Generated by immunoSEQ multiplex PCR, the TCRdb table keeps only in-frame clones and is missing some. For V, J and clone size, that table is used; D and trimming come from the DNA. Of around 260,000 clones listed, 75% to 95% were seen once; the top ten hold under 3%. Per the germline V gene, CDR1 is MDHEN and CDR2 is SYDVKM. This CDR3 spans 13 amino acids. The V and J ends lost 8 bases and 4 bases, in that order; junction bases with no gene match: 4. The Seattle patients joined while their infection was active and were tracked longitudinally afterward.

The material sequenced was peripheral blood. The TCR was taken from a person aged 18 to 35 with COVID-19, enrolled during active disease. The chain couples TRBV28 to TRBJ1-3; the match to TRBD1 covers 8 bases. The CDR3 region is CASQTGAGNTIYF. The CDR3 DNA follows: TGTGCCAGCCAGACAGGGGCGGGAAACACCATATATTTT.